This entry describes one T cell receptor (beta chain). No antigen is known for it. The entry originates in a study of cytomegalovirus exposure and HLA in healthy donors. Study conclusions and caveats: Follow-up analysis later connected one missense variant in DCLRE1C with trimming of TCR beta V- and J-genes. In an earlier analysis, most TCR beta V segments were productive about 90% or about 30% of the time. Sequencing probably produced one cluster of sequence variants that were highly shared.

Germline-derived CDR1 and CDR2 are SEHNR and FQNEAQ (reference sequence). V lost 4 bases to trimming and J lost 3 bases, with 18 bases between them. The CDR3 runs 17 residues. Primers: 60 Vbeta forward and 13 Jbeta reverse. Profiling relied on immunoSEQ multiplex PCR, and the TCRdb table lists in-frame clones only, not all of them. The sample has 180,000 or so clones; around four fifths are singletons. The origin of this receptor is a woman between 50 and 59 years old in good health and CMV-seropositive. The sample taken for sequencing was PBMCs. The rearrangement uses TRBV7-9 and TRBJ1-4; no reliable D call. CDR3 nucleotides: TGTGCCAGCAGCTCTATGATAGGACTGATATCTAATGAAAAACTGTTTTTT. Its protein is CASSSMIGLISNEKLFF.